This T cell receptor (beta chain) was captured in a study of T-cell reconstitution after alpha-beta-depleted transplantation in children. A TCRbeta library incorporating unique molecular identifiers was prepared. TCRdb analysed the PCR reads with MiXCR anew, one entry per CDR3 protein. Here the sample spans about 500,000 distinct CDR3 sequences, over 9.5% being singletons. Germline loops: CDR1 SGHDT, CDR2 YYEEEE. CDR3 length: 17 residues. The sample holds one count of this clonotype. The sequence was obtained from a female patient between 2 and 15 years old who had a stem cell transplant for aplastic anemia, so the T cells may come from the graft donor. The sample in question was PBMCs, mostly from graft donor cells, obtained 180 days after TCRalphabeta/CD19-depleted stem cell transplant. The chain joins TRBV5-6 to TRBJ2-7; 14 nucleotides agree with TRBD2. The CDR3 is CARSLARGLAGAYEQYV. CDR3 in DNA: TGTGCCAGGAGCTTGGCCCGGGGACTAGCGGGAGCCTACGAGCAGTACGTC.